These T cell receptor beta chains were read from a single sample in a study of T-cell memory formation after mild COVID-19. MiXCR, applied by TCRdb to the 5' RACE reads, yields one record per CDR3 protein. The sample shows around 320,000 distinct CDR3 sequences, roughly an eighth of them seen only once. The specimen sequenced was PBMCs or a T cell subset sorted from them (not recorded which). The receptors shown here come from a man between 18 and 29 years old who had mild COVID-19 (a few samples of this study predate the infection). Cell type and time point are not known. Each CDR3 is given with its conserved first and last residue. Fields, in order: V gene, D gene, J gene, CDR3 protein. D genes are given only for firm matches.

TRBV7-2	NA	TRBJ1-4	CASSLAVAQGRKLFF
TRBV7-9	TRBD1	TRBJ1-1	CASSLRGQGNTEAFF
TRBV20-1	TRBD1	TRBJ1-1	CSAPSGQGAAEAFF
TRBV5-1	TRBD1	TRBJ1-1	CASRLSIGQGTEAFF
TRBV7-2	TRBD2	TRBJ2-1	CASSREAGHSNEQFF
TRBV20-1	NA	TRBJ1-6	CSAREAGHNSPLHF
TRBV2	NA	TRBJ1-2	CASTRPSNYGYTF
TRBV6-5	NA	TRBJ1-5	CASGFRQEPQHF
TRBV7-2	NA	TRBJ2-3	CASHSFYGGENTDTQYF
TRBV12-3/TRBV12-4	NA	TRBJ2-7	CASSLGVHTYEQYF
TRBV12-3/TRBV12-4	NA	TRBJ1-2	CASSLVPNNYGYTF
TRBV6-1	NA	TRBJ1-2	CASSGPEDGDYGYTF
TRBV6-2/TRBV6-3	NA	TRBJ1-2	CASSYGANYGYTF
TRBV7-2	NA	TRBJ1-6	CASSLLGLGSPLHF
TRBV7-2	NA	TRBJ1-5	CASSPVTGTSLEPQHF
TRBV6-6	TRBD1	TRBJ1-1	CASSGGTGGNSRNTEAFF
TRBV6-5	TRBD2	TRBJ2-3	CASSPPRSGADTQYF
TRBV7-8	NA	TRBJ1-5	CASSLSPLHGYQPQHF
TRBV5-1	TRBD2	TRBJ2-1	CASSLRVSGENEQFF
TRBV11-2	NA	TRBJ2-5	CASSSRRIAETQYF
TRBV7-3	TRBD1	TRBJ2-7	CASSSRGTGYEQYF
TRBV12-3/TRBV12-4	NA	TRBJ2-1	CASSLGTSISYNEQFF